The present T cell receptor (beta chain) was sequenced within a study of blood T cell repertoires in COVID-19. Across the study: Spain, Italy and the United States supplied samples that represented acute and convalescent COVID-19. The cDNA or gDNA used as material had been derived from T cells, B-cell-depleted T cells, or PBMCs.

Germline V CDR1 and CDR2: SGHRS, YFSETQ. Deletions cut 4 bases from V and 9 bases from J, with 26 bases between. The length of the CDR3 is 17 residues. Per the study methods: Counts of nucleated cells, estimated from reference gene primer amplification, were obtained. The data were produced by immunoSEQ multiplex PCR, yet TCRdb's version contains in-frame clones alone and is incomplete. That table is the source of V, J and clone size, and D and trimming were worked out from the DNA. The table shows about 320,000 clones, with roughly 85% occurring only once. This clonotype originated in a human donor in a cohort sampled during active COVID-19. Sequenced input: peripheral blood. The chain combines TRBV5-1 with TRBJ2-1; TRBD2 might be the D (5 bases). The CDR3 DNA reads TGCGCCAGCAGCGTACGGGTCGGGGAGCCAACAAGGAGTGAGCAGTTCTTC. This gives the protein CASSVRVGEPTRSEQFF.